What follows are 20 T cell receptor beta chains derived from one specimen sequenced in a study of shared clonotypes between healthy human individuals. TCRdb's table, derived via immunoSEQ multiplex PCR, lists solely in-frame clones and lacks some. Among some 900,000 clones, 76% were seen once, and the ten largest hold approximately 1.5%. The sample comprised memory CD4+ T cells sorted from blood. Subset meaning: CD45RA-negative fraction. The receptor source for this set is a man between 18 and 35 years old in good health.

This clone was counted only a few times. The chain employs TRBV19 and TRBJ2-7, with 7 positions matching TRBD2. V dropped 7 bases and J dropped 2; count of bases not matched to a gene: 8. The CDR3 runs 14 residues. In germline, CDR1 is LNHDA, CDR2 SQIVND (reference sequence). The CDR3 reads CASTQRDGAYEQYF. CDR3 in DNA: TGTGCCAGTACCCAGCGGGACGGTGCCTACGAGCAGTACTTC.

The CDR3: CASSLGLAGGLTGELFF. The CDR3 nucleotides are TGTGCCAGCAGCTTAGGACTAGCGGGAGGACTCACCGGGGAGCTGTTTTTT. This chain connects TRBV9 to TRBJ2-2, with 14 bases fitting TRBD2. The CDR3 has 17 residues. The germline V gene has CDR1 SGDLS and CDR2 YYNGEE. The junction had 6 bases not matched to a gene; V was cut back by 4 bases and J by 4 bases.

V gene TRBV13 combines with J gene TRBJ2-3; 9 nucleotides line up with TRBD2. Germline CDR1 PRHDT, CDR2 FYEKMQ (reference sequence). The V and J ends lost 4 bases and 1 base, in that order; junction bases with no gene match: 3. The CDR3 spans 15 residues. The chain's CDR3 is CASSSKRGGTDTQYF. The CDR3 region has the DNA TGTGCCAGCAGCTCAAAGCGGGGGGGCACAGATACGCAGTATTTT. The full variable domain, its missing parts supplied by reference TRBV13 and TRBJ2-3, is AAGVIQSPRHLIKEKRETATLKCYPIPRHDTVYWYQQGPGQDPQFLISFYEKMQSDKGSIPDRFSAQQFSDYHSELNMSSLELGDSALYFCASSSKRGGTDTQYFGPGTRLTVL.

In its sample, this clone was seen once. Other DNA sequences in the sample encode the same CDR3. This chain links TRBV28 with TRBJ1-2, with D perhaps TRBD1 (5 bases). CDR1 and CDR2 (germline): MDHEN, SYDVKM. The CDR3 consists of 12 residues. Trimming cost V 2 bases and J 5 bases, with 6 bases left between them. CDR3 residues: CASSLGTYGYTF. CDR3 nucleotide sequence: TGTGCCAGCAGTTTAGGGACTTATGGCTACACCTTC.

The chain couples TRBV5-1 to TRBJ2-3; D perhaps matches TRBD2 (6 bases). V shed 1 base and J shed 3 bases, with 12 bases lying between them. This CDR3 comprises 15 residues. The germline CDR1 and CDR2 sequences are SGHRS and YFSETQ. CDR3 DNA sequence: TGCGCCAGCAGCTTGAACGGAGGAGGGACAGATACGCAGTATTTT. Its protein product is CASSLNGGGTDTQYF.

V usage is TRBV25-1 and J usage is TRBJ2-7; either TRBD1 or TRBD2 may fit D (5 bases each). The length of the CDR3 is 13 residues. CDR1 MGHDK and CDR2 SYGVNS come from the germline V gene. Between the trimmed V and J ends, which lost 10 bases and 6 bases, there was a span of 19 bases. The CDR3 region is CATSRVGVREQYF. In DNA form, the CDR3 reads TGTGCCACCTCAAGGGTGGGGGTCCGCGAGCAGTACTTC.

V usage is TRBV2 and J usage is TRBJ2-5; D is possibly TRBD1 or TRBD2 (5 bases each). CDR1 and CDR2 (germline): SNHLY, FYNNEI. The V end was cut by 5 bases, the J end by 1 base, with 17 bases between. CDR3 length equals 16 residues. Written as DNA, the CDR3 is TGTGCCAGCAGTAAAGGGGCTAGCTCCTTCCAAGAGACCCAGTACTTC. Translated: CASSKGASSFQETQYF.

This CDR3 is CASSQPSSGRWYEQYF. Written as DNA, the CDR3 is TGCGCCAGCAGCCAACCCTCTAGCGGGAGATGGTACGAGCAGTACTTC. The chain is built from TRBV4-1 and TRBJ2-7; 10 bases match TRBD2. Germline loops: CDR1 MGHRA, CDR2 YSYEKL. V trimming: 2 bases; J trimming: 4 bases; junction bases outside the gene matches: 8. This CDR3 has 16 amino acids.

The rearrangement joins TRBV7-3 to TRBJ2-5; a weak D match, TRBD2 (5 bases). Trimming cost V 4 bases and J 5 bases, with 11 bases left between them. In germline, CDR1 is SGHTA, CDR2 FQGTGA. The CDR3 consists of 13 residues. The CDR3, as DNA: TGTGCCAGCAGCTCCCAACCGGGGGAGACCCAGTACTTC. Its protein product is CASSSQPGETQYF.

This clone has more than one count but fewer than ten. The chain has TRBV30 and TRBJ1-6; 7 bases map to TRBD1. The V gene's germline CDR1 is GTSNPN and CDR2 SVGIG (reference sequence). The V gene end was trimmed by 2 bases and the J gene end by 5 bases; junction bases not matched to a gene: 0. CDR3 length equals 13 residues. The CDR3 nucleotides read TGTGCCTGGAGTACAGGGGATAATTCACCCCTCCACTTT. This codes for CAWSTGDNSPLHF.

This clone was counted between two and nine times. Other DNA sequences of this sample code for an identical CDR3. The rearrangement links TRBV5-4 to TRBJ2-3; no firm D call. CDR3 size: 14 residues. Germline CDR1 and CDR2: SGHNT and YYREEE (reference sequence). Deletions cut 1 base from V and 1 base from J, with 7 bases between. The CDR3 loop is CASSLYGGTDTQYF. CDR3 nucleotides: TGTGCCAGCAGCTTGTATGGGGGCACAGATACGCAGTATTTT. Variable domain in full (rest from reference TRBV5-4 and TRBJ2-3): ETGVTQSPTHLIKTRGQQVTLRCSSQSGHNTVSWYQQALGQGPQFIFQYYREEENGRGNFPPRFSGLQFPNYSSELNVNALELDDSALYLCASSLYGGTDTQYFGPGTRLTVL.

V is TRBV19 and J is TRBJ1-4; 8 nucleotides align to TRBD1. V was pared by 3 bases and J by 8 bases, with 8 bases of the junction left unmatched. The CDR3 is 15 residues long. Germline assignment: CDR1 LNHDA and CDR2 SQIVND (reference sequence). CDR3 sequence (DNA): TGTGCCAGTAGTATCGCCACAGGGGGACAAGAAAAACTGTTTTTT. As protein: CASSIATGGQEKLFF.

V gene TRBV10-1 combines with J gene TRBJ2-5; D unclear. Germline V gene data show CDR1 as WNHNN and CDR2 as SYGVQD (reference sequence). CDR3 length: 12 residues. V gave up 8 bases and J gave up 1 base, with 8 bases separating them. The CDR3 here is CASSAGQETQYF. CDR3 sequence (DNA): TGCGCCAGCTCTGCAGGCCAAGAGACCCAGTACTTC.

The V gene is TRBV10-2, the J gene TRBJ2-7; D is possibly TRBD1 or TRBD2 (5 bases each). Germline V gene sequence: CDR1 WSHSY, CDR2 SAAADI. The CDR3 spans 13 residues. The ends were cut back, 5 bases at V and 0 bases at J, with 8 bases in the middle. CDR3 bases: TGCGCCAGCAGTTTCGGGACCTCCTACGAGCAGTACTTC. This sequence encodes CASSFGTSYEQYF.

The chain uses TRBV4-2 and TRBJ2-1; D is uncertain. The V gene lost 0 bases and the J gene lost 13 bases, with 19 bases spanning the gap. This CDR3 has 15 residues. Germline loops: CDR1 LGHNA, CDR2 YNFKEQ. CDR3 residues: CASSQELGPTGPQFF. The CDR3 region has the DNA TGTGCCAGCAGCCAAGAGTTGGGCCCGACCGGGCCTCAGTTCTTC.

V gene TRBV6-1 combines with J gene TRBJ1-6; D is unclear. CDR3 length: 12 amino acids. Deletions cut 4 bases from V and 13 bases from J, with 11 bases between. The germline CDR1 and CDR2 sequences are MNHNS and SASEGT. The CDR3 region is CASSGLGSPLHF. Written as DNA, the CDR3 is TGTGCCAGCAGTGGTTTGGGGTCCCCCCTCCACTTT.

The rearrangement links TRBV19 to TRBJ1-5, with D possibly being TRBD1 (6 bases). The V gene's germline CDR1 is LNHDA and CDR2 SQIVND (reference sequence). V shed 7 bases and J shed 7 bases, with 26 bases lying between them. This CDR3 has 17 residues. The CDR3 nucleotides read TGTGCCAGTACGGGGGGCAGCGCCCAGGGTTTTGGGCAGCCCCAGCATTTT. This translates into CASTGGSAQGFGQPQHF.

The V call is TRBV10-2, the J call TRBJ1-3; a weak D match, TRBD1 (5 bases). The V gene lost 0 bases and the J gene lost 12 bases, with 15 bases spanning the gap. The CDR3 sequence is 14 residues long. Germline V CDR1 and CDR2: WSHSY, SAAADI. The CDR3 region has the DNA TGCGCCAGCAGTGAGTCAAGGGGCAGGAGTGGCATATATTTT. It is translated as CASSESRGRSGIYF.

Note on this clone: A clone one base away is much larger, so this may be a read error. V usage is TRBV5-1 and J usage is TRBJ2-2, with TRBD2 identical over 13 bases. This CDR3 spans 19 amino acids. Germline V lookup: CDR1 SGHRS, CDR2 YFSETQ. The trim removed 5 bases at V and 1 base at J, leaving 11 bases unmatched. CDR3 sequence: CASSRSGLAGTLNTGELFF. CDR3 DNA sequence: TGCGCCAGCAGTAGGTCGGGACTAGCGGGGACCTTGAACACCGGGGAGCTGTTTTTT.

The V and J genes are TRBV5-1 and TRBJ1-1, with D perhaps TRBD1 (5 bases). With 4 bases removed from V and 4 bases from J, the gap between germline ends came to 17 bases. Germline V CDR1 and CDR2: SGHRS, YFSETQ. This CDR3 comprises 15 residues. The CDR3 nucleotides read TGCGCCAGCAGCCTCCTCCAGGGAGGAGGCACTGAAGCTTTCTTT. Its protein is CASSLLQGGGTEAFF.